A selection of T cell receptor beta chains follows, all from one sample in a study of immune characterization of retroperitoneal liposarcoma. Each CDR3 protein is one row after TCRdb ran MiXCR on the PCR reads. In the table there are 10,000 or so distinct CDR3 sequences, about a quarter of which are singletons. The sequenced material came from tumor tissue. The receptors were sampled from a male donor with retroperitoneal liposarcoma. Both conserved end residues are part of each CDR3. D genes are given only for firm matches. For some rows the clone size is stated as once, few or many, or as a class when expanded; others skip it.

>-|TRBV7-6|TRBJ2-1|TRBD2
CASSYPPLRGVVSYEQFF
TGTGCCAGCAGCTACCCCCCTTTGCGGGGGGTCGTATCCTACGAGCAGTTCTTC
>medium-sized|TRBV7-2|TRBJ2-1|TRBD2
CASSKRAGALYNEQFF
TGTGCCAGCAGCAAGAGAGCGGGAGCGCTATACAATGAGCAGTTCTTC
>-|TRBV6-7|TRBJ1-2|-
CASSFIGGPAYGYTF
TGTGCCAGCAGTTTCATCGGAGGTCCCGCTTATGGCTACACCTTC
>few|TRBV11-2|TRBJ1-1|TRBD1
CASSKRTGGAFVGFF
TGTGCCAGCAGCAAGCGGACAGGGGGCGCTTTCGTAGGTTTCTTT
>-|TRBV11-2|TRBJ2-7|-
CASSPPGALYNEQYF
TGTGCCAGCAGCCCTCCCGGCGCCTTATACAATGAGCAGTACTTC
>many|TRBV12-3/TRBV12-4|TRBJ2-3|-
CASSQPTQGGSGDTQYF
TGTGCCAGCAGCCAGCCAACACAAGGGGGTTCTGGAGATACGCAGTATTTT
>-|TRBV11-2|TRBJ2-5|-
CASSLEWGETQYF
TGTGCCAGCAGCTTGGAATGGGGGGAGACCCAGTACTTC
>-|TRBV5-3|TRBJ2-1|-
CASSPAPQGSQETQFF
TGTGCCAGCAGCCCAGCCCCCCAGGGCTCCCAAGAGACCCAGTTCTTC
>medium-sized|TRBV7-2|TRBJ2-7|TRBD2
CASSLGLAGIEQYF
TGTGCCAGCAGCCTGGGACTAGCGGGGATCGAGCAGTACTTC
>-|TRBV6-1|TRBJ2-6|-
CASSLGQPGANVLTF
TGTGCCAGCAGTCTAGGACAACCTGGGGCCAACGTCCTGACTTTC
>medium-sized|TRBV6-1|TRBJ2-7|TRBD2
CASRAGLVLYNEQYF
TGTGCCAGCCGGGCGGGACTAGTCCTCTACAATGAGCAGTACTTC
>many|TRBV7-9|TRBJ2-3|-
CASSFFSTDTQYF
TGTGCCAGCAGCTTTTTCAGCACAGATACGCAGTATTTT
>medium-sized|TRBV7-2|TRBJ2-1|TRBD2
CASSPDSGRYNEQFF
TGTGCCAGCAGCCCAGATAGCGGGAGGTACAATGAGCAGTTCTTC
>many|TRBV6-1|TRBJ2-7|TRBD2
CASRPSGRGSYEQYF
TGTGCCAGCAGACCAAGCGGGAGGGGCTCCTACGAGCAGTACTTC
>-|TRBV10-3|TRBJ2-1|-
CAISGGPGAYQETQFF
TGTGCCATCAGTGGCGGCCCAGGGGCGTACCAAGAGACCCAGTTCTTC
>-|TRBV27|TRBJ1-1|-
CASSLYRDRWNTEAFF
TGTGCCAGCAGTTTGTACCGGGACCGCTGGAACACTGAAGCTTTCTTT
>-|TRBV6-5|TRBJ1-1|-
CASRPGHLYFNTEAFF
TGTGCCAGCAGACCGGGACATCTTTATTTTAACACTGAAGCTTTCTTT
>few|TRBV6-1|TRBJ2-3|TRBD1
CASSRQGAPDTQYF
TGTGCCAGCAGTAGACAGGGGGCCCCAGATACGCAGTATTTT
>many|TRBV6-1|TRBJ2-5|-
CASWDSVGETQYF
TGTGCCAGCTGGGACTCCGTGGGAGAGACCCAGTACTTC
>once|TRBV5-4|TRBJ2-1|-
CASSLVGQGDLLAYNEQFF
TGTGCCAGCAGCTTGGTTGGGCAGGGCGATTTGTTAGCCTACAATGAGCAGTTCTTC
>-|TRBV7-2|TRBJ2-5|-
CASSFNVADQETQYF
TGTGCCAGCAGCTTTAACGTGGCAGACCAAGAGACCCAGTACTTC
>-|TRBV7-6|TRBJ1-5|-
CASSSQGGPQPQHF
TGTGCCAGCAGCTCACAGGGCGGGCCCCAGCCCCAGCATTTT
>many|TRBV7-2|TRBJ2-1|-
CASSPWTISYEQFF
TGTGCCAGCAGCCCCTGGACCATTTCCTACGAGCAGTTCTTC
>many|TRBV11-3|TRBJ2-7|-
CASSFLRYEQYF
TGTGCCAGCAGCTTTTTACGCTACGAGCAGTACTTC
>-|TRBV6-1|TRBJ2-3|-
CASSVFFPAATDTQYF
TGTGCCAGCAGTGTGTTTTTCCCCGCGGCCACAGATACGCAGTATTTT
>few|TRBV4-1|TRBJ2-3|TRBD2
CASSKGAAGVADTQYF
TGCGCCAGCAGCAAAGGGGCGGCGGGAGTTGCAGATACGCAGTATTTT
>many|TRBV12-3/TRBV12-4|TRBJ2-1|-
CASSLTQSSEQFF
TGTGCCAGCAGTTTAACACAATCCAGCGAGCAGTTCTTC
>few|TRBV25-1|TRBJ2-1|TRBD1
CASSDGGDRQSSYEQFF
TGTGCCAGCAGTGACGGTGGGGACAGACAGAGCTCCTACGAGCAGTTCTTC
>-|TRBV6-1|TRBJ2-3|-
CASSEGWRGSTDTQYF
TGTGCCAGCAGTGAAGGCTGGCGGGGTTCCACAGATACGCAGTATTTT
>-|TRBV12-5|TRBJ2-1|TRBD2
CASGSGGPLEQFF
TGTGCTAGTGGTTCGGGGGGGCCCCTCGAGCAGTTCTTC
>many|TRBV6-1|TRBJ2-3|-
CASSLEGSRADTQYF
TGTGCCAGCAGTCTCGAGGGGTCGCGGGCAGATACGCAGTATTTT
>-|TRBV6-6|TRBJ2-1|-
CASRDSGSSYEQFF
TGTGCCAGCAGAGATTCCGGGAGCTCCTACGAGCAGTTCTTC
>-|TRBV28|TRBJ1-5|-
CASSLWAGTRDQPQHF
TGTGCCAGCAGTTTATGGGCCGGGACCCGGGATCAGCCCCAGCATTTT
>-|TRBV11-2|TRBJ2-1|TRBD1
CASSPGTGLPPYEQFF
TGTGCCAGCAGCCCCGGGACAGGGCTACCACCCTACGAGCAGTTCTTC
>-|TRBV10-1|TRBJ2-7|TRBD1
CASRTGTGSYEQYF
TGCGCCAGCAGAACCGGGACAGGGTCCTACGAGCAGTACTTC
>many|TRBV6-1|TRBJ2-5|TRBD2
CASSDLAGGQETQYF
TGTGCCAGCAGTGACCTAGCGGGGGGGCAGGAGACCCAGTACTTC
>-|TRBV4-1|TRBJ2-5|TRBD2
CASSQGVRDSGVQETQYF
TGCGCCAGCAGCCAAGGGGTGCGGGATAGCGGGGTTCAAGAGACCCAGTACTTC
>few|TRBV7-3|TRBJ2-3|TRBD1
CASSLVGGITDTQYF
TGTGCCAGCAGCTTAGTAGGGGGCATCACAGATACGCAGTATTTT
>-|TRBV27|TRBJ2-1|-
CASSLTANSYEQFF
TGTGCCAGCAGTTTGACGGCCAACTCCTACGAGCAGTTCTTC
>many|TRBV6-1|TRBJ1-5|-
CASSRDAQYNQPQHF
TGTGCCAGCAGCCGGGACGCACAGTACAATCAGCCCCAGCATTTT